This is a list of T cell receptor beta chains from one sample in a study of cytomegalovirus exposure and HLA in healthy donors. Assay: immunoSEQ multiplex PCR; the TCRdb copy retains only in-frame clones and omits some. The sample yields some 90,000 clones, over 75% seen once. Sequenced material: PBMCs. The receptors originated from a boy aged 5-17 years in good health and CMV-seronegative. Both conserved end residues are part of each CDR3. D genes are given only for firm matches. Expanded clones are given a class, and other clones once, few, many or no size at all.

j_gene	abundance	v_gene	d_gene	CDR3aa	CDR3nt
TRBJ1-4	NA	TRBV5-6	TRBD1	CASSLRGQGVPEKLFF	TGTGCCAGCAGCTTGCGGGGACAGGGGGTACCTGAAAAACTGTTTTTT
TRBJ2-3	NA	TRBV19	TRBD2	CASSPGREADTQYF	TGTGCCAGTAGTCCCGGGAGGGAGGCAGATACGCAGTATTTT
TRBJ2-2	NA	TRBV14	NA	CASSQEDSHAGELFF	TGTGCCAGCAGCCAAGAGGACAGCCATGCCGGGGAGCTGTTTTTT
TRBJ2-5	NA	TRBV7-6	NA	CASSSLETQYF	TGTGCCAGCAGCTCCCTGGAGACCCAGTACTTC
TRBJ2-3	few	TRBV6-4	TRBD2	CASSPSGGATDTQYF	TGTGCCAGCAGTCCTAGCGGGGGGGCGACAGATACGCAGTATTTT
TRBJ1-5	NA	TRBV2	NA	CASSEAIQGDSNNQPQHF	TGTGCCAGCAGTGAAGCGATACAGGGTGATAGTAACAATCAGCCCCAGCATTTT
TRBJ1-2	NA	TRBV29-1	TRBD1	CSVGTGEIYGYTF	TGCAGCGTTGGGACAGGGGAGATCTATGGCTACACCTTC
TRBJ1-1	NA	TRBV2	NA	CASNGGGNTEAFF	TGTGCCAGCAATGGGGGAGGTAACACTGAAGCTTTCTTT
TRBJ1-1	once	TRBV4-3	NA	CASSSREGTEAFF	TGCGCCAGCAGTTCTCGAGAGGGCACTGAAGCTTTCTTT
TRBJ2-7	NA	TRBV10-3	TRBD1	CAISDPDRGSSYEQYF	TGTGCCATCAGTGACCCGGACAGGGGCAGCTCCTACGAGCAGTACTTC
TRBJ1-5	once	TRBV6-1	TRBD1	CASSEQGTGINQPQHF	TGTGCCAGCAGTGAACAGGGGACAGGTATCAATCAGCCCCAGCATTTT
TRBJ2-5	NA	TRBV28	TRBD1	CASSSRQGSQETQYF	TGTGCCAGCAGTTCACGACAGGGGAGCCAAGAGACCCAGTACTTC
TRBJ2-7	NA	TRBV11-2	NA	CATTYLGGYEQYF	TGTGCCACCACATACTTGGGGGGCTACGAGCAGTACTTC
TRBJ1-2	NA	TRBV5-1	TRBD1	CASSQRRGRNYGYTF	TGCGCCAGCAGCCAACGCAGGGGGCGCAACTATGGCTACACCTTC
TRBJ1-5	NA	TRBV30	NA	CAWSVQYSNQPQHF	TGTGCCTGGAGTGTACAGTATAGCAATCAGCCCCAGCATTTT
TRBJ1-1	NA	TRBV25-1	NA	CASTFGSEAFF	TGTGCCAGCACCTTTGGCTCTGAAGCTTTCTTT
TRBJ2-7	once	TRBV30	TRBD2	CAWSGTSGSYEQYF	TGTGCCTGGAGCGGGACTAGCGGTTCCTACGAGCAGTACTTC
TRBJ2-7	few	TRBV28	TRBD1	CASTLGTGNHEQYF	TGTGCCAGCACCTTGGGGACAGGGAACCACGAGCAGTACTTC
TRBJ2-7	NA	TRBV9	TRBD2	CASSVEGSGAYEQYF	TGTGCCAGCAGCGTAGAGGGTAGCGGGGCCTACGAGCAGTACTTC
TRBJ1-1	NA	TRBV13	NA	CASSLMGLNTEAFF	TGTGCCAGCAGCTTGATGGGGCTGAACACTGAAGCTTTCTTT
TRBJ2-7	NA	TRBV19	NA	CASRKTASYEQYF	TGTGCCAGTAGAAAGACAGCCTCCTACGAGCAGTACTTC
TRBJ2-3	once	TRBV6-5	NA	CASTLTGSDTQYF	TGTGCCAGCACCCTTACAGGCTCCGATACGCAGTATTTT
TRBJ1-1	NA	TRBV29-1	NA	CSVGQMNTEAFF	TGCAGCGTTGGCCAGATGAACACTGAAGCTTTCTTT
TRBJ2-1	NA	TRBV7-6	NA	CASSRRTPAGSEQFF	TGTGCCAGCAGCCGTCGGACTCCCGCGGGGAGTGAGCAGTTCTTC
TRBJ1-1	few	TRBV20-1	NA	CSASLRTEAFF	TGCAGTGCTAGTCTCCGCACTGAAGCTTTCTTT
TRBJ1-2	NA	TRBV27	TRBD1	CASSLQGADGYTF	TGTGCCAGCAGTCTACAGGGGGCGGATGGCTACACCTTC
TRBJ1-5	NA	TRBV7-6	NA	CASSPGGTIKTQHF	TGTGCCAGCAGCCCGGGGGGAACTATCAAGACCCAGCATTTT
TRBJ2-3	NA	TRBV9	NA	CASSVASDTQYF	TGTGCCAGCAGCGTAGCTAGTGATACGCAGTATTTT
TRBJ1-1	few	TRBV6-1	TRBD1	CASSARLDRAFEAFF	TGTGCCAGCAGTGCTAGGCTGGACAGGGCTTTTGAAGCTTTCTTT
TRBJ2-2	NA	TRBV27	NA	CASSLYGLGTGELFF	TGTGCCAGCAGTTTATATGGACTGGGCACCGGGGAGCTGTTTTTT
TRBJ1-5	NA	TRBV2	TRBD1	CASSEGQDSNQPQHF	TGTGCCAGCAGTGAGGGACAGGATAGCAATCAGCCCCAGCATTTT
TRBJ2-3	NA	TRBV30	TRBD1	CAWRTGADADTQYF	TGTGCCTGGAGGACAGGGGCTGATGCAGATACGCAGTATTTT
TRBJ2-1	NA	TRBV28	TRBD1	CASRLRDRGPYNEQFF	TGTGCCAGCAGACTCCGGGACAGGGGACCATACAATGAGCAGTTCTTC
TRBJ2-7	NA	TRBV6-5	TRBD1	CASSDRGYEQYF	TGTGCCAGCTCCGACAGGGGCTACGAGCAGTACTTC
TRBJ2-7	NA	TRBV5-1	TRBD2	CASSYGTSQNEQYF	TGCGCCAGCAGCTACGGGACTAGTCAGAACGAGCAGTACTTC
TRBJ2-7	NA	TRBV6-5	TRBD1	CASSPRTGALGEQYF	TGTGCCAGCAGTCCTCGGACAGGCGCTTTGGGGGAGCAGTACTTC
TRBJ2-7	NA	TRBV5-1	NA	CASSLDRQAGSYEQYF	TGCGCCAGCAGCTTGGATAGACAGGCGGGCTCCTACGAGCAGTACTTC
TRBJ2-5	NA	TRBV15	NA	CATSSTQAGTQYF	TGTGCCACCAGCAGCACCCAGGCAGGGACCCAGTACTTC
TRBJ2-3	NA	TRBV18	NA	CASSQGAATDTQYF	TGTGCCAGCTCGCAAGGGGCAGCCACAGATACGCAGTATTTT
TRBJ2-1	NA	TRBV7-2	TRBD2	CASSFPLAGGRIFF	TGTGCCAGCAGCTTTCCCCTAGCGGGGGGACGTATATTCTTC
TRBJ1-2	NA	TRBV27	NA	CASRNTGRGYTF	TGTGCCAGCAGGAACACAGGGCGAGGCTACACCTTC
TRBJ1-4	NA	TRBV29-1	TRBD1	CSVQGAGEKLFF	TGCAGCGTACAGGGGGCGGGTGAAAAACTGTTTTTT
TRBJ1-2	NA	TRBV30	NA	CAWTAGDHGYTF	TGTGCCTGGACTGCAGGCGATCATGGCTACACCTTC
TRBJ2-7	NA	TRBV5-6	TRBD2	CASSLKAGGGYEQYF	TGTGCCAGCAGCTTGAAGGCGGGAGGGGGGTACGAGCAGTACTTC